This TCR beta chain was documented in a study of OX40 agonist ivuxolimab in advanced cancers. Looking at the study overall: Every 2 weeks, patients got intravenous ivuxolimab at one of six dose levels (0.01-10 mg/kg). Whole-study findings and limits: Some nonresponders additionally presented with little normalized T-cell clonal expansion.

Germline-derived CDR1 and CDR2 are SGHRS and YFSETQ. The V end lost 5 bases, the J end lost 0 bases, and 15 bases lay between the germline ends. The CDR3 runs to 16 residues. Of note for this clone: What it binds is not known.

Libraries were prepared by immunoSEQ multiplex PCR; TCRdb keeps only in-frame clonotypes and omits some of them. The sample comprises tens of thousands of clones, roughly 76% of which are singletons, and about 22% rests with the top ten. The receptor's source is an adult with an advanced solid tumor such as melanoma, head and neck, liver or kidney cancer. The sequencing here drew on CD4+ or CD8+ T cells sorted from blood, taken in a trial of the OX40 agonist ivuxolimab. V gene TRBV5-1 combines with J gene TRBJ2-1; tentatively, D is TRBD1 or TRBD2 (6 bases each). CDR3 sequence (DNA): TGCGCCAGCAGGTCCAGTTCGGGGGCCTCCTACAATGAGCAGTTCTTC. Residues: CASRSSSGASYNEQFF.